This T cell receptor (beta chain) was sequenced in a study of T cell responses to AZD1222 COVID-19 vaccine. Study results and limitations: Every sample of the repertoires postdated the peak T cell response. Within unmutated variant regions lay the reported targets of nearly half of spike-specific TCRs. Spike-specific TCR depth and breadth grew after two AZD1222 doses. Baseline seropositives among AZD1222 recipients totaled only five or six.

There are 12 residues in the CDR3. Germline assignment: CDR1 SQVTM and CDR2 ANQGSEA. Trimming stripped 5 bases from V and 5 bases from J, with 13 bases between. On this clone: Its matching antigen is unknown.

Data came from immunoSEQ multiplex PCR; TCRdb stores just in-frame clones and leaves some out. The sample lists about 140,000 clones; 88% were seen once. The sequencing used peripheral blood, collected 28 days after the second dose of the MenACWY control vaccine. The V call is TRBV29-1, the J call TRBJ2-7, with D maybe TRBD1 (6 bases). This TCR came from an adult who received the MenACWY meningococcal vaccine as a control. The CDR3 here is CSVTGLGNEQYF. CDR3 nucleotides: TGCAGCGTTACAGGGTTGGGCAACGAGCAGTACTTC.